The 19 T cell receptor beta chains below come from one sample, sequenced in a study of vaccination effects on CD4 cells after COVID-19. Their antigen targets remain unknown. Profiled with immunoSEQ multiplex PCR; TCRdb holds only in-frame clones, not every one. The profile covers fewer than 40,000 clones, with approximately 82% appearing a single time and roughly 2% taken by the ten largest. Expansion of antigen-specific CD4+ T cells with viral peptide pools was carried out by the ViraFEST assay before sequencing. Subsequent to approximately 9 days of culture, CD4+ T cells were isolated. Everyone in the study got two shots of either the BNT162b2 or mRNA-1273 vaccine. Sequenced material: CD4+ T cells from PBMCs cultured with HCoV-NL63 spike peptides, taken after COVID-19 vaccination. The receptors stem from a human donor who received a COVID-19 vaccine. Some clones in this sample may be carry-over from other donors' samples.

The V call is TRBV24-1, the J call TRBJ2-5; D is unclear. This CDR3 is 14 amino acids long. Germline CDR1 KGHDR, CDR2 SFDVKD. Deletions cut 3 bases from V and 3 bases from J, with 10 bases between. CDR3 loop: CATSDPSREETQYF. The CDR3 coding sequence is TGTGCCACCAGTGATCCCTCACGAGAAGAGACCCAGTACTTC.

DNA of the CDR3: TGCAGCGTTGATGATGCAGGGGGCTACAATGAGCAGTTCTTC. Amino acids: CSVDDAGGYNEQFF. The chain combines TRBV29-1 with TRBJ2-1, with 7 bases that match TRBD1. This CDR3 comprises 14 residues. Germline-derived CDR1 and CDR2 are SQVTM and ANQGSEA. With 3 bases clipped from V and 3 bases from J, the junction kept 5 bases outside the gene matches.

The V gene is TRBV6-2 or TRBV6-3, the J gene TRBJ1-2; D gene unclear. The CDR3 has 14 residues. Germline lookup yields CDR1 MNHEY and CDR2 SVGEGT. Between the trimmed V and J ends, which lost 5 bases and 6 bases, there was a span of 16 bases. The CDR3 loop reads CASSNVGRRDGYTF. The CDR3 nucleotides are TGTGCCAGCAGTAACGTAGGCAGGAGAGATGGCTACACCTTC.

The CDR3 DNA reads TGTGCCAGCGCACCCGGGACAGGGTCTACTCAGCCCCAGCATTTT. Translated: CASAPGTGSTQPQHF. The rearrangement joins TRBV6-5 to TRBJ1-5; 9 nucleotides match TRBD1. The V gene's germline CDR1 is MNHEY and CDR2 SVGAGI. Trimming took 8 bases from V and 6 from J; bases not matched to a gene: 11. The CDR3 extends over 15 amino acids.

The J gene is TRBJ2-3, the V gene TRBV20-1, with unresolved D. Trimming removed 3 bases from V and 0 bases from J, with 19 bases in between. The CDR3 covers 17 residues. Per the germline V gene, CDR1 is DFQATT and CDR2 is SNEGSKA (reference sequence). DNA for the CDR3: TGCAGTGCTAGTGCCCAAAGGAGAATCGGTAGCACAGATACGCAGTATTTT. Protein: CSASAQRRIGSTDTQYF.

This clone was picked up a small number of times. The genes are TRBV7-2 and TRBJ2-1; D gene unclear. Trimming stripped 6 bases from V and 4 bases from J, with 10 bases between. In germline, CDR1 is SGHTA, CDR2 FQGNSA. This CDR3 has 13 amino acids. The DNA of the CDR3 is TGTGCCAGCAGTCCGGGTACTTACAATGAGCAGTTCTTC. It encodes CASSPGTYNEQFF. The variable domain in full, with the rest retrieved from reference TRBV7-2 and TRBJ2-1, is GAGVSQSPSNKVTEKGKDVELRCDPISGHTALYWYRQSLGQGLEFLIYFQGNSAPDKSGLPSDRFSAERTGGSVSTLTIQRTQQEDSAVYLCASSPGTYNEQFFGPGTRLTVL.

The chain combines TRBV14 with TRBJ2-5, with 8 bases fitting TRBD2. Per the germline V gene, CDR1 is SGHDN and CDR2 is FVKESK. CDR3 length equals 16 residues. Germline trimming cut 6 bases from V and 0 bases from J; bases unmatched to any gene: 9. CDR3: CASRASKRGYQETQYF. The CDR3 coding sequence is TGTGCCAGCAGGGCTTCGAAGCGGGGGTACCAAGAGACCCAGTACTTC.

The genes are TRBV6-5 and TRBJ2-7; D unclear. V gave up 6 bases and J gave up 2 bases, with 5 bases separating them. The CDR3 spans 11 residues. Germline CDR1 is MNHEY and CDR2 is SVGAGI. CDR3 amino acids: CASRIPYEQYV. CDR3 sequence (DNA): TGTGCCAGCAGGATCCCCTACGAGCAGTACGTC.

This clone has just one count. This chain joins TRBV6-5 and TRBJ1-1, with D unclear. The CDR3 runs to 14 residues. The V and J ends lost 6 bases and 4 bases respectively, with 15 bases between them. The germline V gene has CDR1 MNHEY and CDR2 SVGAGI. CDR3 DNA: TGTGCCAGCAGCAACACGGGAGGCCGCACTGAAGCTTTCTTT. Translation: CASSNTGGRTEAFF.

V gene TRBV10-3 combines with J gene TRBJ2-3; TRBD2 matches 10 bases. The CDR3 spans 18 residues. V lost 3 bases to trimming and J lost 0 bases; unmatched junction nucleotides: 9. Per the germline V gene, CDR1 is ENHRY and CDR2 is SYGVKD. This CDR3 reads CAISDKVAGGPSTDTQYF. DNA of the CDR3: TGTGCCATCAGTGATAAGGTAGCGGGGGGTCCTAGCACAGATACGCAGTATTTT.

The genes are TRBV2 and TRBJ2-5; 12 bases map to TRBD2. Trimming at V came to 6 bases and at J to 5 bases, leaving 4 bases not matched to a gene. The germline V gene has CDR1 SNHLY and CDR2 FYNNEI. The CDR3 totals 14 residues. CDR3 sequence: CASSGLAGTETQYF. The CDR3, as DNA: TGTGCCAGCAGCGGACTAGCGGGGACTGAGACCCAGTACTTC.

This chain joins TRBV6-4 and TRBJ2-7; TRBD1 is a possible D gene (6 bases). The V end was cut by 3 bases, the J end by 0 bases, with 21 bases between. The CDR3 has 18 residues. CDR1 and CDR2 (germline): MRHNA, SNTAGT. The CDR3 bases are TGTGCCAGCAGTGATTACCCATCATCCAGGGGACCCTCCTACGAGCAGTACGTC. This translates into CASSDYPSSRGPSYEQYV.

This clone was observed a few times. This sequence joins TRBV5-1 and TRBJ1-3; unclear D gene. The CDR3 runs to 13 residues. V lost 5 bases and J 1 base, leaving 7 bases between the germline ends. Germline lookup yields CDR1 SGHRS and CDR2 YFSETQ. CDR3 DNA: TGCGCCAGCAGTTCCCAGTCTGGAAACACCATATATTTT. Amino acids: CASSSQSGNTIYF.

The V and J genes are TRBV19 and TRBJ1-5, with D possibly TRBD1 on 6 matching bases. Germline V CDR1 and CDR2: LNHDA, SQIVND (reference sequence). The CDR3 is 15 residues long. Between the trimmed V and J ends, which lost 4 bases and 8 bases, there was a span of 18 bases. The CDR3 is CASSTTGISIKPQHF. The CDR3 region has the DNA TGTGCCAGTAGTACAACAGGGATTTCAATCAAGCCCCAGCATTTT.

The chain recombines TRBV25-1 with TRBJ2-3; 11 nucleotides line up with TRBD2. J was trimmed by 6 bases and V by 7 bases; bases with no gene match: 6. This CDR3 has 14 amino acids. The germline V gene has CDR1 MGHDK and CDR2 SYGVNS. This CDR3 reads CASISSGGSDTQYF. DNA for the CDR3: TGTGCCAGCATCTCTAGCGGGGGGTCCGATACGCAGTATTTT.

A few counts support this clone. The chain recombines TRBV24-1 with TRBJ2-1; possible D gene TRBD2, 5 bases. Trimming took 7 bases from V and 2 from J, leaving 11 bases between them. The CDR3 runs to 14 residues. From germline, CDR1 is KGHDR and CDR2 SFDVKD. The CDR3 nucleotides are TGTGCCACCAGCACCTCGAGGGCCTACAATGAGCAGTTCTTC. It yields the protein CATSTSRAYNEQFF.

J is TRBJ1-1 and V is TRBV2; 7 bases are shared with TRBD1. With 6 bases clipped from V and 0 bases from J, the junction kept 4 bases outside the gene matches. Germline values: CDR1 SNHLY, CDR2 FYNNEI. The CDR3 has 14 residues. The CDR3 DNA follows: TGTGCCAGCAGCGGGACAGCCCTGAACACTGAAGCTTTCTTT. It is translated as CASSGTALNTEAFF. Combining the CDR3 with reference TRBV2 and TRBJ1-1 gives the whole variable domain EPEVTQTPSHQVTQMGQEVILRCVPISNHLYFYWYRQILGQKVEFLVSFYNNEISEKSEIFDDQFSVERPDGSNFTLKIRSTKLEDSAMYFCASSGTALNTEAFFGQGTRLTVV.

The chain is built from TRBV6-5 and TRBJ1-5; 8 bases are shared with TRBD1. Trimming took 6 bases from V and 2 from J; bases not matched to a gene: 6. This CDR3 is built from 15 residues. Germline V gene lookup returns CDR1 MNHEY and CDR2 SVGAGI. In DNA form, the CDR3 reads TGTGCCAGCAGCAAGGACAGGGCTGGCAATCAGCCCCAGCATTTT. Protein sequence: CASSKDRAGNQPQHF.

The genes are TRBV19 and TRBJ1-1; 9 bases fit TRBD1. The CDR3 loop spans 15 amino acids. Germline CDR1 is LNHDA and CDR2 is SQIVND (reference sequence). J was trimmed by 4 bases and V by 7 bases; bases with no gene match: 10. The DNA for the CDR3 is TGTGCCAGTACCCCTACCCGACAGGGGGGCACTGAAGCTTTCTTT. This sequence encodes CASTPTRQGGTEAFF.